This T cell receptor beta chain was documented in a study of cytomegalovirus exposure and HLA in healthy donors. Study-level background: Of the donors genotyped, some 400 in all, about 80% fell in the Caucasian-associated ancestry cluster. General study points: For most subjects, TCR beta sequences were reported to predict HLA-A and HLA-B alleles with accuracy. A later analysis found common viral pathogens apparently linked to several of the most significant clusters. According to the study, approximately 150 TCR beta chains were cytomegalovirus-associated.

A note on this clone: Antigen: not known.

The primer mix had 60 Vbeta and 13 Jbeta primers. Some clones are missing from TCRdb's copy, which holds only in-frame ones; the method was immunoSEQ multiplex PCR. This table has about 100,000 clones, about 75% appearing once. The CDR3 is made up of 18 amino acids. Trimming removed 0 bases at V and 9 bases at J, with 25 bases between. The germline V gene encodes CDR1 SGDLS and CDR2 YYNGEE. Sequences were obtained from PBMCs. This TCR derives from a male donor in good health and CMV-seropositive. The chain uses TRBV9 and TRBJ2-1; possibly TRBD2 for D (5 bases). CDR3 in DNA: TGTGCCAGCAGCGTAGCCAATACTAGGGCTGAGTATCGGGGTGAGCAGTTCTTC. Translating gives CASSVANTRAEYRGEQFF.